Sequencing of this T cell receptor (beta chain) was carried out in a study of tumor-infiltrating lymphocytes in primary liver carcinoma. Study details: Participating patients were men and women between 30 and 69 years old. The neoplasms were of stage T1-T3 N0M0, with dimensions of about 4.2 to 10 cm across. Study findings and constraints: About 7.5-25% of top clones, no more, were shared by all five regions.

To note about this clonotype: Its antigen is unidentified.

Starting material for RNA and DNA co-extraction consisted of roughly 19-30 mg of unsorted bulk tissue. Every one of the tumor samples had a viable tumor cell content above 85%. V was shortened by 2 bases and J by 1 base, with 10 bases between the two germline ends. The CDR3 has 15 amino acids. Germline CDR1 is MDHEN and CDR2 is SYDVKM. Priming with a constant-region primer yielded TCR beta cDNA from 400 to 550 ng total RNA. Three nested multiplex PCR rounds of slightly modified ARM-PCR generated TCR beta libraries. With TRBV1-TRBV30 forward primers and a C-beta reverse primer, the first two PCR rounds were run for approximately 10 cycles each. TCRdb ran MiXCR on the multiplex PCR reads and lists one entry per CDR3 protein. The sample lists about 99,000 distinct CDR3 sequences; around two thirds were seen once.

The rearrangement joins TRBV28 to TRBJ2-3; D call uncertain. The TCR was taken from a woman aged 55-70 years with primary liver carcinoma and hepatitis B virus infection. The sample consisted of liver tumor tissue from sampling region 5. Subset given: tumor region T5, tumor centre. The CDR3 region has the DNA TGTGCCAGCAGTTTAACGCCTGAGGGCACAGATACGCAGTATTTT. It encodes CASSLTPEGTDTQYF.